A selection of T cell receptor beta chains follows, all from one sample in a study of vaccination effects on CD4 cells after COVID-19. Their specific antigens are unknown. Using immunoSEQ multiplex PCR, the repertoire was profiled, and TCRdb retains in-frame clones only, with some absent. The profile covers tens of thousands of clones, with 77% appearing a single time and around 3% taken by the ten largest. This specimen was CD4+ T cells from PBMCs cultured with HCoV-NL63 spike peptides, taken before COVID-19 vaccination. The receptors stem from a human donor who received a COVID-19 vaccine. Each CDR3 is given with its conserved first and last residue. The order of the fields is D gene, clone size, V gene, J gene, CDR3 protein, CDR3 DNA. D genes are given only for firm matches. Expanded clones are given a class, and other clones once, few, many or no size at all.

D gene: TRBD2; clone size: once; V gene: TRBV10-3; J gene: TRBJ2-5; CDR3 protein: CAIKTSGVETQYF; CDR3 DNA: TGTGCCATCAAGACTAGCGGGGTAGAGACCCAGTACTTC
D gene: TRBD1; clone size: .; V gene: TRBV19; J gene: TRBJ1-1; CDR3 protein: CASSPPPGTVGGNTEAFF; CDR3 DNA: TGTGCCAGTAGTCCCCCCCCCGGGACAGTAGGCGGGAACACTGAAGCTTTCTTT
D gene: .; clone size: .; V gene: TRBV9; J gene: TRBJ1-1; CDR3 protein: CASSLTSNTEAFF; CDR3 DNA: TGTGCCAGCAGCCTAACAAGCAACACTGAAGCTTTCTTT
D gene: .; clone size: .; V gene: TRBV2; J gene: TRBJ2-1; CDR3 protein: CASSEFTVNNEQFF; CDR3 DNA: TGTGCCAGCAGTGAATTTACTGTTAACAATGAGCAGTTCTTC
D gene: .; clone size: .; V gene: TRBV6-4; J gene: TRBJ2-3; CDR3 protein: CASSAEGWRTDTQYF; CDR3 DNA: TGTGCCAGCAGTGCGGAAGGATGGAGGACAGATACGCAGTATTTT
D gene: .; clone size: .; V gene: TRBV29-1; J gene: TRBJ2-5; CDR3 protein: CSVPIRLYQETQYF; CDR3 DNA: TGCAGCGTTCCCATTCGCCTGTACCAAGAGACCCAGTACTTC
D gene: .; clone size: few; V gene: TRBV24-1; J gene: TRBJ2-1; CDR3 protein: CATRSDGLGEQFF; CDR3 DNA: TGTGCCACCAGGTCGGACGGGCTCGGGGAGCAGTTCTTC
D gene: .; clone size: once; V gene: TRBV9; J gene: TRBJ2-1; CDR3 protein: CASSATAASRNEQFF; CDR3 DNA: TGTGCCAGCAGCGCCACGGCGGCTAGCCGGAATGAGCAGTTCTTC
D gene: .; clone size: .; V gene: TRBV12-3/TRBV12-4; J gene: TRBJ2-2; CDR3 protein: CASSSSGELFF; CDR3 DNA: TGTGCCAGCAGTTCGTCCGGGGAGCTGTTTTTT
D gene: .; clone size: .; V gene: TRBV5-8; J gene: TRBJ1-1; CDR3 protein: CASPGGTEAFF; CDR3 DNA: TGTGCCAGCCCGGGGGGGACTGAAGCTTTCTTT
D gene: TRBD1; clone size: few; V gene: TRBV6-5; J gene: TRBJ2-5; CDR3 protein: CASRGQGRVETQYF; CDR3 DNA: TGTGCCAGCAGGGGACAGGGGAGGGTAGAGACCCAGTACTTC
D gene: .; clone size: few; V gene: TRBV4-1; J gene: TRBJ1-2; CDR3 protein: CASSPIGSANYGYTF; CDR3 DNA: TGCGCCAGCAGCCCGATCGGATCGGCTAACTATGGCTACACCTTC
D gene: .; clone size: .; V gene: TRBV9; J gene: TRBJ2-6; CDR3 protein: CASSPVGAGANVLTF; CDR3 DNA: TGTGCCAGCAGCCCCGTTGGGGCGGGGGCCAACGTCCTGACTTTC
D gene: TRBD1; clone size: .; V gene: TRBV6-5; J gene: TRBJ1-1; CDR3 protein: CASRQQGGTEAFF; CDR3 DNA: TGTGCCAGCAGACAACAGGGGGGGACTGAAGCTTTCTTT
D gene: TRBD1; clone size: .; V gene: TRBV18; J gene: TRBJ2-5; CDR3 protein: CASSPDRGQETQYF; CDR3 DNA: TGTGCCAGCTCACCCGACAGGGGACAAGAGACCCAGTACTTC
D gene: .; clone size: .; V gene: TRBV7-9; J gene: TRBJ2-5; CDR3 protein: CASSLVSGFQETQYF; CDR3 DNA: TGTGCCAGCAGCTTAGTTTCAGGTTTCCAAGAGACCCAGTACTTC
D gene: .; clone size: .; V gene: TRBV19; J gene: TRBJ2-6; CDR3 protein: CASSTQGSGANVLTF; CDR3 DNA: TGTGCCAGTAGTACCCAGGGATCTGGGGCCAACGTCCTGACTTTC
D gene: .; clone size: .; V gene: TRBV2; J gene: TRBJ1-3; CDR3 protein: CASSATYSGNTIYF; CDR3 DNA: TGTGCCAGCAGCGCAACATACTCTGGAAACACCATATATTTT
D gene: .; clone size: .; V gene: TRBV7-9; J gene: TRBJ2-1; CDR3 protein: CASSREADRKYNEQFF; CDR3 DNA: TGTGCCAGCAGTAGGGAAGCGGACAGAAAATACAATGAGCAGTTCTTC
D gene: .; clone size: .; V gene: TRBV12-3/TRBV12-4; J gene: TRBJ1-2; CDR3 protein: CASSQSNYGYTF; CDR3 DNA: TGTGCCAGCAGTCAGAGTAACTATGGCTACACCTTC
D gene: TRBD1; clone size: .; V gene: TRBV24-1; J gene: TRBJ2-3; CDR3 protein: CATSDWTGGTDTQYF; CDR3 DNA: TGTGCCACCAGTGATTGGACAGGGGGGACAGATACGCAGTATTTT
D gene: .; clone size: once; V gene: TRBV13; J gene: TRBJ2-6; CDR3 protein: CASSLGSGANVLTF; CDR3 DNA: TGTGCCAGCAGCTTGGGCTCTGGGGCCAACGTCCTGACTTTC
D gene: .; clone size: .; V gene: TRBV24-1; J gene: TRBJ2-1; CDR3 protein: CATSDLGLRGNEQFF; CDR3 DNA: TGTGCCACCAGTGATTTGGGGCTCAGGGGAAATGAGCAGTTCTTC
D gene: TRBD1; clone size: once; V gene: TRBV19; J gene: TRBJ2-3; CDR3 protein: CASSKYGQGRGTDTQYF; CDR3 DNA: TGTGCCAGTAGTAAATACGGACAGGGCCGGGGCACAGATACGCAGTATTTT
D gene: .; clone size: once; V gene: TRBV25-1; J gene: TRBJ1-2; CDR3 protein: CASSERGEYGYTF; CDR3 DNA: TGTGCCAGCAGTGAAAGGGGGGAGTATGGCTACACCTTC
D gene: .; clone size: .; V gene: TRBV18; J gene: TRBJ2-5; CDR3 protein: CASSERSVGETQYF; CDR3 DNA: TGTGCCAGCTCCGAGAGGAGCGTTGGAGAGACCCAGTACTTC
D gene: TRBD1; clone size: .; V gene: TRBV12-5; J gene: TRBJ2-1; CDR3 protein: CASGPGQGPYNEQFF; CDR3 DNA: TGTGCTAGTGGTCCCGGACAGGGGCCATACAATGAGCAGTTCTTC
D gene: .; clone size: .; V gene: TRBV5-1; J gene: TRBJ1-6; CDR3 protein: CASSLVGVLNSPLHF; CDR3 DNA: TGCGCCAGCAGCTTGGTAGGAGTGCTGAATTCACCCCTCCACTTT
D gene: .; clone size: .; V gene: TRBV6-5; J gene: TRBJ1-5; CDR3 protein: CASSYGQGDQPQHF; CDR3 DNA: TGTGCCAGCAGTTACGGTCAGGGAGATCAGCCCCAGCATTTT
D gene: .; clone size: .; V gene: TRBV21-1; J gene: TRBJ2-2; CDR3 protein: CASSKSGAMRTRELFF; CDR3 DNA: TGTGCCAGCAGCAAAAGCGGGGCCATGAGGACCCGGGAGCTGTTTTTT
D gene: .; clone size: few; V gene: TRBV2; J gene: TRBJ2-3; CDR3 protein: CASSRGQPNNADTQYF; CDR3 DNA: TGTGCCAGCAGCCGAGGACAGCCAAATAACGCAGATACGCAGTATTTT
D gene: TRBD2; clone size: few; V gene: TRBV4-1; J gene: TRBJ2-2; CDR3 protein: CASSQARTRPGELFF; CDR3 DNA: TGCGCCAGCAGCCAAGCGAGGACTAGACCCGGGGAGCTGTTTTTT
D gene: .; clone size: .; V gene: TRBV6-5; J gene: TRBJ1-2; CDR3 protein: CASRRQNYGYTF; CDR3 DNA: TGTGCCAGCAGACGACAGAACTATGGCTACACCTTC
D gene: .; clone size: once; V gene: TRBV10-2; J gene: TRBJ1-1; CDR3 protein: CASVTNRQPNTEAFF; CDR3 DNA: TGCGCCAGCGTCACGAACCGGCAGCCGAACACTGAAGCTTTCTTT
D gene: .; clone size: .; V gene: TRBV7-9; J gene: TRBJ2-5; CDR3 protein: CASSLTPTQETQYF; CDR3 DNA: TGTGCCAGCAGCTTAACCCCAACCCAAGAGACCCAGTACTTC
D gene: TRBD1; clone size: .; V gene: TRBV7-3; J gene: TRBJ2-3; CDR3 protein: CASSIQGTGTDTQYF; CDR3 DNA: TGTGCCAGCAGCATACAGGGGACGGGGACAGATACGCAGTATTTT
D gene: .; clone size: .; V gene: TRBV9; J gene: TRBJ1-4; CDR3 protein: CASSFRRDATNEKLFF; CDR3 DNA: TGTGCCAGCAGCTTCCGACGGGATGCAACTAATGAAAAACTGTTTTTT
D gene: .; clone size: .; V gene: TRBV19; J gene: TRBJ1-2; CDR3 protein: CASSMDRNYGYTF; CDR3 DNA: TGTGCCAGTAGTATGGACAGAAACTATGGCTACACCTTC
D gene: .; clone size: .; V gene: TRBV7-2; J gene: TRBJ1-2; CDR3 protein: CASSVRQSNYGYTF; CDR3 DNA: TGTGCCAGCAGCGTCAGACAGTCCAACTATGGCTACACCTTC
D gene: TRBD1; clone size: .; V gene: TRBV5-8; J gene: TRBJ1-1; CDR3 protein: CASPIPPLGQGETTEAFF; CDR3 DNA: TGTGCCAGTCCCATTCCCCCCCTGGGACAGGGCGAGACGACTGAAGCTTTCTTT